This is a list of T cell receptor beta chains from one sample in a study of cytomegalovirus exposure and HLA in healthy donors. Some clones are missing from TCRdb's copy, which holds only in-frame ones; the method was immunoSEQ multiplex PCR. The sample holds some 99,000 clones, about 80% seen once. Specimen: PBMCs. Receptor source: a man between 35 and 55 years old in good health and CMV-seronegative. Both conserved end residues are part of each CDR3. D genes are given only for firm matches. For some rows the clone size is stated as once, few or many, or as a class when expanded; others skip it.

J | length | D | V | size | CDR3 | DNA
TRBJ1-2 | 16 | . | TRBV18 | . | CASSRNTRESPYGYTF | TGTGCCAGCTCACGCAACACCAGGGAATCCCCCTATGGCTACACCTTC
TRBJ2-7 | 13 | . | TRBV10-2 | . | CASSEFRGNEQYF | TGCGCCAGCAGTGAGTTCAGAGGGAACGAGCAGTACTTC
TRBJ2-3 | 15 | TRBD1 | TRBV9 | few | CASSVEAGGTDTQYF | TGTGCCAGCAGCGTAGAGGCAGGGGGAACAGATACGCAGTATTTT
TRBJ2-7 | 18 | TRBD2 | TRBV4-3 | . | CASSRRVSSGDPTYEQYF | TGCGCCAGCAGCCGACGAGTCTCTAGCGGGGACCCCACCTACGAGCAGTACTTC
TRBJ1-5 | 14 | TRBD1 | TRBV19 | . | CATLDRASNQPQHF | TGTGCCACCCTGGACAGGGCTAGCAATCAGCCCCAGCATTTT
TRBJ2-7 | 14 | . | TRBV28 | . | CASSLTESSYEQYF | TGTGCCAGCAGTTTAACGGAGAGCTCCTACGAGCAGTACTTC
TRBJ1-6 | 15 | TRBD1 | TRBV6-5 | . | CASSFRGQGNSPLHF | TGTGCCAGCAGTTTCCGGGGACAGGGTAATTCACCCCTCCACTTT
TRBJ2-1 | 19 | TRBD1 | TRBV5-5 | once | CASSLKGQGWVSSYNEQFF | TGTGCCAGCAGCTTAAAGGGACAGGGGTGGGTCAGCTCCTACAATGAGCAGTTCTTC
TRBJ1-1 | 14 | TRBD1 | TRBV30 | once | CAWSSGTGIIRAFF | TGTGCCTGGAGTTCCGGGACAGGTATAATAAGAGCTTTCTTT
TRBJ2-7 | 16 | TRBD1 | TRBV28 | . | CATNPVGQGAEREQYF | TGTGCCACCAATCCGGTGGGACAGGGGGCAGAACGCGAGCAGTACTTC
TRBJ1-1 | 15 | . | TRBV7-9 | . | CASSLEDSVNTEAFF | TGTGCCAGCAGCTTAGAGGACAGCGTGAACACTGAAGCTTTCTTT
TRBJ2-5 | 14 | TRBD1 | TRBV18 | . | CASSRGQNQETQYF | TGTGCCAGCTCACGGGGACAGAATCAAGAGACCCAGTACTTC
TRBJ2-1 | 14 | TRBD2 | TRBV18 | . | CASLLSGSSNEQFF | TGTGCCAGCTTGTTAAGCGGGAGTTCGAATGAGCAGTTCTTC
TRBJ2-1 | 18 | . | TRBV28 | . | CASSLLHSGGRLINEQFF | TGTGCCAGCAGTTTATTACACTCGGGGGGCCGACTGATCAATGAGCAGTTCTTC
TRBJ2-2 | 14 | TRBD1 | TRBV5-1 | . | CASSSRQGTGELFF | TGCGCCAGCAGCTCCCGACAGGGCACCGGGGAGCTGTTTTTT
TRBJ2-7 | 14 | TRBD1 | TRBV7-9 | . | CASSRPGQPYEQYF | TGTGCCAGCAGCCGGCCGGGACAGCCTTACGAGCAGTACTTC
TRBJ2-7 | 15 | TRBD1 | TRBV6-6 | few | CASSPGDRGSYEQYF | TGTGCCAGCAGTCCCGGGGACAGGGGATCCTACGAGCAGTACTTC
TRBJ2-7 | 13 | . | TRBV6-1 | . | CASSATAYYEQYF | TGTGCCAGCAGTGCGACAGCTTACTACGAGCAGTACTTC
TRBJ1-5 | 13 | . | TRBV7-9 | . | CASSSGAGQPQHF | TGTGCCAGCAGCTCAGGGGCAGGTCAGCCCCAGCATTTT
TRBJ1-2 | 16 | TRBD1 | TRBV7-9 | . | CSSSLTELQGIEGYTF | TGTTCCAGCAGCTTAACCGAGCTACAGGGGATAGAGGGCTACACCTTC
TRBJ2-3 | 14 | . | TRBV30 | . | CAWSTGVPTDTQYF | TGTGCCTGGAGTACGGGGGTACCCACAGATACGCAGTATTTT
TRBJ2-2 | 15 | . | TRBV14 | . | CASSLGPVLAGELFF | TGTGCCAGTTCCCTTGGGCCTGTACTCGCCGGGGAGCTGTTTTTT
TRBJ1-2 | 17 | TRBD1 | TRBV5-4 | . | CASVKGQTAGETYGYTF | TGTGCCAGCGTCAAGGGACAGACAGCGGGCGAGACCTATGGCTACACCTTC
TRBJ2-7 | 15 | . | TRBV9 | . | CASSVGPGQTYEQYF | TGTGCCAGCAGCGTCGGTCCAGGACAGACCTACGAGCAGTACTTC
TRBJ1-6 | 15 | TRBD1 | TRBV7-2 | . | CASSLVGTGSSPLHF | TGTGCCAGCAGCTTAGTAGGGACAGGAAGTTCACCCCTCCACTTT
TRBJ1-2 | 16 | . | TRBV7-9 | . | CSSSLASGSVHYGYTF | TGTTCCAGCAGCTTAGCGTCGGGGTCGGTGCACTATGGCTACACCTTC
TRBJ2-7 | 14 | . | TRBV29-1 | . | CSVEGGAPLYEQHF | TGCAGCGTTGAAGGTGGGGCACCCCTCTACGAGCAGCACTTC
TRBJ2-2 | 15 | . | TRBV6-1 | . | CASRSRTANTGELFF | TGTGCCAGCAGATCAAGGACAGCTAACACCGGGGAGCTGTTTTTT
TRBJ2-3 | 15 | TRBD2 | TRBV5-4 | . | CASSLAREGTDTQYF | TGTGCCAGCAGCTTGGCCCGGGAGGGGACAGATACGCAGTATTTT
TRBJ2-7 | 17 | TRBD1 | TRBV7-2 | few | CASSLVLWDRSSYEQYF | TGTGCCAGCAGCTTAGTTTTATGGGACAGAAGCTCCTACGAGCAGTACTTC
TRBJ1-1 | 14 | . | TRBV5-1 | . | CASSWADRSTEAFF | TGCGCCAGCTCCTGGGCTGACAGGTCCACTGAAGCTTTCTTT
TRBJ2-2 | 12 | . | TRBV29-1 | many | CSAGTGTGELFF | TGCAGCGCGGGGACTGGCACCGGGGAGCTGTTTTTT
TRBJ2-7 | 13 | . | TRBV7-6 | . | CANSLDSAYEQYF | TGTGCCAACAGCTTAGACAGTGCCTACGAGCAGTACTTC
TRBJ2-5 | 14 | TRBD2 | TRBV11-3 | . | CASSLTGGEETQYF | TGTGCCAGCAGCCTCACGGGGGGTGAAGAGACCCAGTACTTC
TRBJ1-1 | 13 | . | TRBV2 | once | CASSREKNTEAFF | TGTGCCAGCAGTCGGGAGAAAAACACTGAAGCTTTCTTT
TRBJ2-7 | 13 | . | TRBV7-9 | . | CASSPSQWGEQYF | TGTGCCAGCAGTCCCAGTCAGTGGGGCGAGCAGTACTTC
TRBJ2-4 | 15 | . | TRBV5-8 | . | CASSTGTPAKNIQYF | TGTGCCAGCAGCACAGGGACCCCTGCCAAAAACATTCAGTACTTC
TRBJ2-2 | 16 | TRBD2 | TRBV29-1 | once | CSVREGGRAVTGELFF | TGCAGCGTCCGCGAGGGCGGGAGGGCCGTCACCGGGGAGCTGTTTTTT
TRBJ2-5 | 15 | . | TRBV27 | few | CASSLSIRTVGTQYF | TGTGCCAGCAGTTTATCGATACGTACCGTCGGGACCCAGTACTTC
TRBJ2-7 | 17 | . | TRBV7-8 | . | CASSVRSRDTGPYEQYF | TGTGCCAGCAGCGTACGATCCCGGGACACCGGCCCCTACGAGCAGTACTTC
TRBJ1-1 | 13 | . | TRBV30 | . | CAWSAAVNTEAFF | TGTGCCTGGAGCGCGGCAGTGAACACTGAAGCTTTCTTT
TRBJ2-7 | 13 | . | TRBV27 | . | CASSFTGQYEQYF | TGTGCCAGCAGTTTTACAGGACAGTACGAGCAGTACTTC
TRBJ2-3 | 15 | TRBD2 | TRBV29-1 | . | CSVGSSGYSTDTQYF | TGCAGCGTGGGGTCTAGCGGCTATAGCACAGATACGCAGTATTTT
TRBJ2-2 | 16 | . | TRBV28 | . | CASSLVPNSGTGELFF | TGTGCCAGCAGTTTAGTACCGAATTCGGGCACCGGGGAGCTGTTTTTT
TRBJ1-2 | 13 | . | TRBV28 | . | CATLQGQPYGYTF | TGTGCCACACTCCAGGGGCAACCCTATGGCTACACCTTC
TRBJ2-7 | 13 | . | TRBV18 | . | CASSPDRFNEQYF | TGTGCCAGCTCACCCGACAGGTTCAACGAGCAGTACTTC
TRBJ2-7 | 13 | . | TRBV4-3 | . | CASSQEAFYEQYF | TGCGCCAGCAGCCAAGAAGCCTTCTACGAGCAGTACTTC
TRBJ2-6 | 17 | TRBD1 | TRBV5-1 | . | CASSAGQGVLGANVLTF | TGCGCCAGCAGCGCCGGACAGGGGGTACTGGGGGCCAACGTCCTGACTTTC